Below, one T cell receptor (beta chain) is given with its context. Its antigen target is currently unknown. No base quality values were provided; no much bigger clone lies one nucleotide off. These data are taken from a study of T cell responses to AZD1222 COVID-19 vaccine (dated by TCRdb to the early 2020s). Looking at the study overall: A total of 233 trial participants underwent TCR sequencing, of whom roughly 210 had received two doses of AZD1222 and some 26 had received two doses of the MenACWY control vaccine. Enrollment into the trials was organized by age into subgroups of 18-55, 56-69 and 70-plus years, and those subgroups contained around 150, 28 and 57 TCR-sequenced participants, respectively. The full study reports these points: Epitopes outside the regions mutated in the B.1.351 and B.1.1.7 variants were reportedly recognized by nearly half of the unique spike-specific TCRs. Because no day 14 peak-response samples were available, the repertoires could be characterized only after the peak T cell response. Conclusions about previously exposed vaccinees are limited because only five to seven AZD1222 recipients were SARS-CoV-2 seropositive at baseline. After two AZD1222 doses, both the breadth and the depth of spike-specific TCRs were significantly higher than at day 0 and than in MenACWY recipients. Most participants were white British and females outnumbered males, and the authors suggested that clonal diversity may have been underestimated. CD4 TCRs associated with the vaccine covered the entire spike protein, and the dominant responses were in regions 160-218 and 743-854. In the small 56-69-year group, the increase in depth fell short of significance, most likely because of low power.

The time point label of this sample denotes: about 28 days (+/-7) after the second vaccine dose. AZD1222 recipients given second doses at about 4 weeks or at about 12 weeks were pooled, since spike-specific TCR depth and breadth were not found to differ between the two schedules. Vaccinee samples were obtained from the UK trials COV001 and COV002, which included a single-blind randomized controlled phase 2/3 trial of AZD1222 (ChAdOx1 nCoV-19) in healthy adults. Trial participant PBMC samples were collected at day 0 and day 28 after the second dose for TCRbeta chain sequencing. The V end loses 0 bases and the J end loses 6 bases, and a stretch of 13 bases separates them. The CDR3 sequence holds 16 residues, the cysteine and phenylalanine included. Only CDR3 DNA remains: 48 bases, in frame from the first base. The germline V gene specifies KGHDR as CDR1 and SFDVKD as CDR2. The CDR3 regions of human TCRbeta chains were analyzed by immunosequencing. The paper's data handling went like this. TCRs in the repertoires were compared against a reference library of SARS-CoV-2-specific TCRs that had been generated with the MIRA antigen-specificity platform. Breadth was defined as the fraction of unique TCRs that were SARS-CoV-2-associated, and depth was defined as the fraction of total T cells that were SARS-CoV-2-associated. Each spike-specific TCR was assigned to its reactive spike region and to a CD4 or CD8 class using the MIRA data. Log10-transformed breadth and depth values were compared by one-way ANOVA with Sidak's multiple comparisons tests. The clones in this table, taken by TCRdb from immuneACCESS, are in-frame only. Not every clone is retained; where verified, under half of the shortfall comes from an unresolved V gene, and the cause of the rest is unknown. V and J calls plus clone size are reproduced from that table; the DNA served to infer D and trimming. The sample data list over 130,000 clones, and roughly 90% of these were observed just once. The ten largest clones represent 1.5% to 2% of the sample.

The sequencing used peripheral blood, collected 28 days after the second AZD1222 dose. The chain uses TRBV24-1 and TRBJ2-2; TRBD1 might be the D gene, on 5 matching bases. The TCR comes from an adult who received the AZD1222 COVID-19 vaccine. Here the CDR3 is given as CATSDLRMGRPGELFF. The DNA sequence is as follows: TGTGCCACCAGTGATTTGCGGATGGGGCGTCCCGGGGAGCTGTTTTTT.